This T cell receptor (beta chain) was retrieved from a study of T cells in localized non-small cell lung cancer. Study-wide findings and caveats: Researchers found a median approximately 60 of the top 100 tumor clones in adjacent lung. Uninvolved neighboring lung showed the greatest T cell clonality, exceeding tumor. Higher blood T cell density went with longer overall survival. Analysis by sequencing included only one tumor region, so heterogeneity remains possible.

The V segment lost 3 bases and the J segment 1 base; nucleotides outside the gene matches: 1. CDR1 SGHRS and CDR2 YFSETQ come from the germline V gene. The CDR3 sequence is 15 residues long. Assay: immunoSEQ multiplex PCR; the TCRdb copy retains only in-frame clones and omits some. The profile shows tens of thousands of clones, approximately 88% of them singletons. Points on this clone: Its matching antigen is unknown.

This clonotype originated in a woman between 40 and 69 years old with stage I lung adenocarcinoma. Material: peripheral blood, obtained before any cancer treatment. This sequence joins TRBV5-1 and TRBJ2-1; 10 positions match TRBD1. In DNA, the CDR3 is TGCGCCAGCAGCTGGACAGGGGGGTCCTACAATGAGCAGTTCTTC. Protein sequence: CASSWTGGSYNEQFF.